This T cell receptor (beta chain) originates from a study of blood T cell repertoires in COVID-19 (dated by TCRdb to the early 2020s). For context, the study as a whole: Collaborator samples came from the United States, Italy and Spain and covered acute and convalescent phases of COVID-19. The prospective study material was composed of cDNA or gDNA derived from T cells, B-cell-depleted T cells, or PBMCs. Subjects who had been exposed to COVID-19, were actively infected with it, or had recovered from it provided the deeply sampled blood TCRbeta repertoires that made up the dataset. The repertoires were made available in a free public database intended to serve as a resource for research on the immune response to SARS-CoV-2. Samples were obtained from the ongoing ImmuneRACE study (first 160 participants) and from some 1,300 subjects provided by 6 global collaborators. Sample metadata almost always included a de-identified subject ID, COVID-19 status, age in years and sex. Where available, HLA class I and class II types were obtained from metadata supplied by the sample provider rather than from assay-based typing.

Participants in the prospective study were enrolled through a virtual design, were aged about 18 to 90 years, and lived in 20 to 30 United States geographic areas. To assign participants to cohorts, the prospective study relied on clinical history that participants themselves reported in a screening survey and a study questionnaire. Recovered participants in ImmuneRACE Cohort 3 were defined by two consecutive negative NP/OP PCR tests, clearance by a healthcare professional, or resolution of symptoms. Mobile phlebotomists in the prospective study collected whole blood, serum and a nasopharyngeal or oropharyngeal swab from every participant. Prospective study participants could optionally give additional blood draws and questionnaires over an approximately two-month period. Prospective study blood samples were shipped either frozen or at room temperature before DNA extraction. This clone has more than one count but fewer than ten. The specificity of this receptor is unknown. No qualities accompany the bases; no much larger clone lies one base away.

The V end loses 0 bases and the J end loses 4 bases, and a stretch of 12 bases separates them. CDR1 is given as LGHNT and CDR2 as FRNRAP, both from the germline V gene. Including the terminal cysteine and phenylalanine, the CDR3 comprises 16 residues. The CDR3 DNA has 48 bases and is translated from base 1. Findings and caveats that apply to the study as a whole: How much clinical and demographic metadata was included differed by source and by participant, and the metadata was provided uncurated.

The immunoSEQ Assay, a bias-controlled multiplex PCR, was used to amplify TCRbeta CDR3 regions from genomic DNA. Per the authors' processing: The number of nucleated cells in each sample was estimated by amplification of reference gene primers within the assay. To quantify the absolute abundance of each unique TCRbeta CDR3 rearrangement, sequence reads were collapsed and filtered. For each sample, productive Simpson clonality was calculated as the square root of Simpson's diversity index over productive rearrangements. The immuneACCESS repertoire file appears here via TCRdb, limited to in-frame rearrangements. These files lack a portion of the clones; in checked studies, under half of the deficit traces to unresolved V genes, and the cause of the others is not known. That table supplies the V and J calls and clone size; D and trimming were determined from the DNA. This sample comprises approximately 300,000 clones, 85% to 90% of them detected only once. The ten largest clonotypes hold roughly 10% of the sample.

The chain uses TRBV12-5 and TRBJ1-4; too little of a D gene remains to name it. This clonotype was obtained from a woman aged 18 to 35 who had recovered from COVID-19. Input material: PBMCs or T cells enriched from blood (not recorded which). In nucleotide form, the sequence is TGTGCTAGTGGTTTGGTACAATTACGGAGTAATGAAAAACTGTTTTTT. The encoded protein is CASGLVQLRSNEKLFF.